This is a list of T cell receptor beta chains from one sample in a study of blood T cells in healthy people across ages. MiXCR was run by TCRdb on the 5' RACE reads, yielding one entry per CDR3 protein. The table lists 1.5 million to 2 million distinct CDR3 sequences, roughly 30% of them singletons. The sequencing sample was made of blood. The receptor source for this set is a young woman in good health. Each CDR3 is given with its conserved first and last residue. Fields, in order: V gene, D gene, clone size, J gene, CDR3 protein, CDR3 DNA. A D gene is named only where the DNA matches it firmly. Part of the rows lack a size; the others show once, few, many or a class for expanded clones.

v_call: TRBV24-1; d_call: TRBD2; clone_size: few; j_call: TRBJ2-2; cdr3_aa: CATSEGTKNTGELFF; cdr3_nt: TGTGCCACCAGTGAGGGGACTAAAAACACCGGGGAGCTGTTTTTT
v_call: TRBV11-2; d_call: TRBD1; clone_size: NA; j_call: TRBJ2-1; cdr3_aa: CASSQFMGQNYNEQFF; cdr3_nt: TGTGCCAGCAGCCAATTCATGGGACAGAACTACAATGAGCAGTTCTTC
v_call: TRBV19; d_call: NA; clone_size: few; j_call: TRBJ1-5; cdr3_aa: CASSIIEQGDQPQHF; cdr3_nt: TGTGCCAGTAGTATTATCGAACAGGGAGATCAGCCCCAGCATTTT
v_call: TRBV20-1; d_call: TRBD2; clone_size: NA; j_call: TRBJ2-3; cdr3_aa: CSATGLAVTDTQYF; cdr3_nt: TGCAGTGCTACCGGACTAGCGGTCACAGATACGCAGTATTTT
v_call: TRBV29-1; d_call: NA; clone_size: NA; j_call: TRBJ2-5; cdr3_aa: CSVGVRNEQYF; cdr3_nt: TGCAGCGTTGGAGTTAGGAATGAGCAGTACTTC
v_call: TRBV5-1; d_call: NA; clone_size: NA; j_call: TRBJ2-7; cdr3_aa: CASRLEGVYEQYF; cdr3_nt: TGCGCCAGCAGACTTGAGGGGGTGTACGAGCAGTACTTC
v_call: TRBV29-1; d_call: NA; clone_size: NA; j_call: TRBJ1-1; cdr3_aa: CSAQESSTEAFF; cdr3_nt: TGCAGCGCACAGGAATCGAGCACTGAAGCTTTCTTT
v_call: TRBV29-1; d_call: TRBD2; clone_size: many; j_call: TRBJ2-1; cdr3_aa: CSVEWTSGYNEQFF; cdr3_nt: TGCAGCGTTGAATGGACTAGCGGATACAATGAGCAGTTCTTC
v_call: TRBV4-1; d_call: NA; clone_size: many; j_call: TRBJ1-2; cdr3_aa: CASSPSSGYGYTF; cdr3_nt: TGCGCCAGCAGTCCCTCATCGGGCTATGGCTACACCTTC
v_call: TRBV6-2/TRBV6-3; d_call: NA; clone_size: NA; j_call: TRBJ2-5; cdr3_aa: CASSYWRSGETQYF; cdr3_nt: TGTGCCAGCAGTTACTGGCGGAGTGGAGAGACCCAGTACTTC
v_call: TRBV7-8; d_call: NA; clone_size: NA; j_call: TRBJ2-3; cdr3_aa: CASSLAYSSDTQYF; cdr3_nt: TGTGCCAGCAGCTTAGCGTACAGTTCAGATACGCAGTATTTT
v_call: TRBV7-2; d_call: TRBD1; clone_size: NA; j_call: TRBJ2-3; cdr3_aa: CAGSLGTGQDTQYF; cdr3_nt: TGTGCCGGCAGCCTCGGGACAGGGCAAGATACGCAGTATTTT
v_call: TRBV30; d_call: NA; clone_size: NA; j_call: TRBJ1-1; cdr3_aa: CAWSRSERAFF; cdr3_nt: TGTGCCTGGAGTAGATCAGAGAGAGCTTTCTTT
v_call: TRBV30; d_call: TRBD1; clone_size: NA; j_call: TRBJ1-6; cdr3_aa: CAWSFSRLGQGNSPLHF; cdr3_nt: TGTGCCTGGAGTTTCTCACGACTGGGACAGGGGAATTCACCCCTCCACTTT
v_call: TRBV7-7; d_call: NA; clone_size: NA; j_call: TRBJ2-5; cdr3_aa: CASSSDSQATQYF; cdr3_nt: TGTGCCAGCAGCTCAGATAGCCAAGCGACCCAGTACTTC
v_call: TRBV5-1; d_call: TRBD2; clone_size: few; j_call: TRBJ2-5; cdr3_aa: CASSPAGRGGLEETQYF; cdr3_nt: TGCGCCAGTAGCCCCGCCGGGCGGGGGGGCCTGGAAGAGACCCAGTACTTC
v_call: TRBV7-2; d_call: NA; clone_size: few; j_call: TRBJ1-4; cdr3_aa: CASSLVGDSGKLFF; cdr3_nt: TGTGCCAGCAGCTTAGTTGGTGATAGTGGAAAACTGTTTTTT
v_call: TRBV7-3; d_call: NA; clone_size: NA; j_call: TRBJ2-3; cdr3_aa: CASSRQGLGGGTQYF; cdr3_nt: TGTGCCAGCAGCCGACAGGGGCTTGGGGGGGGTACGCAGTATTTT
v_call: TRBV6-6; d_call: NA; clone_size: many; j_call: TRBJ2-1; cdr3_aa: CASSPSANEQFF; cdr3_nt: TGTGCCAGCAGCCCATCGGCCAATGAGCAGTTCTTC
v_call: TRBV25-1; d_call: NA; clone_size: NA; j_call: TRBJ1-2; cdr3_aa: CASSAGLGEGYTF; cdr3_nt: TGTGCCAGCAGTGCAGGGTTAGGAGAAGGCTACACCTTC
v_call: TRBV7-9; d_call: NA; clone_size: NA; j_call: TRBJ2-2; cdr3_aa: CSTTRSVANTGELFF; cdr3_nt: TGTTCCACCACTCGATCGGTAGCAAACACCGGGGAGCTGTTTTTT
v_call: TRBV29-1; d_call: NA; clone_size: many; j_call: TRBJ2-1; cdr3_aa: CSVVRSNYNEQFF; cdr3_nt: TGCAGCGTTGTTAGGTCCAATTACAATGAGCAGTTCTTC
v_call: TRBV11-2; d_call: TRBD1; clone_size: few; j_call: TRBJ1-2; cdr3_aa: CASSLAGQANHGYTF; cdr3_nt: TGTGCCAGCAGCTTAGCCGGACAGGCTAACCATGGCTACACCTTC
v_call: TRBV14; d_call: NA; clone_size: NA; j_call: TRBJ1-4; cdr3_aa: CASSKTSANEKLFF; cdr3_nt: TGTGCCAGCAGCAAGACATCGGCTAATGAAAAACTGTTTTTT
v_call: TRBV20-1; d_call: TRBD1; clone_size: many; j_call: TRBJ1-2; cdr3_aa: CSARDRGGQDGYTF; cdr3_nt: TGCAGTGCTAGAGATAGGGGTGGACAGGATGGCTACACCTTC
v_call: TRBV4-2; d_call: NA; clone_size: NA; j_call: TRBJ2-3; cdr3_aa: CASSQELAGGTTDTQYF; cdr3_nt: TGTGCCAGCAGCCAAGAGCTGGCTGGGGGGACCACAGATACGCAGTATTTT
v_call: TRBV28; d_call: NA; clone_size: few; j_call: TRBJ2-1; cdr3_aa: CASRIRGQREQFF; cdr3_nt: TGTGCCAGCAGAATTAGAGGTCAGCGTGAGCAGTTCTTC
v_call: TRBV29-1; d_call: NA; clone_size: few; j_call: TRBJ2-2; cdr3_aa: CSVTGKTGELFF; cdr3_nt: TGCAGCGTCACAGGGAAAACCGGGGAGCTGTTTTTT
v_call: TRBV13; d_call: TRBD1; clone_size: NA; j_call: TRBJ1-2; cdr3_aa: CASSLDKGALYGYTF; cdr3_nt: TGTGCCAGCAGCTTAGACAAGGGGGCCCTCTATGGCTACACCTTC
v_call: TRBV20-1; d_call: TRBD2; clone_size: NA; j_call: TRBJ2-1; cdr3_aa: CSAISGGGNEQFF; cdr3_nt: TGCAGTGCTATCAGCGGGGGGGGGAATGAGCAGTTCTTC
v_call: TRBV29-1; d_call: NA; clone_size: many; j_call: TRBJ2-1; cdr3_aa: CSVEVRGPSSYNEQFF; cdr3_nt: TGCAGCGTTGAAGTCCGAGGGCCTAGCTCCTACAATGAGCAGTTCTTC
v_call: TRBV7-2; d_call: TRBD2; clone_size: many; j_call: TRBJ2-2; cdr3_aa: CASSLVSGGDWELFF; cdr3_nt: TGTGCCAGCAGCTTAGTTAGCGGGGGGGACTGGGAGCTGTTTTTT
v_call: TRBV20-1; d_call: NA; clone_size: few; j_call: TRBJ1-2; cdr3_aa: CSAPRISNYGYTF; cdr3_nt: TGCAGTGCTCCCAGGATAAGCAACTATGGCTACACCTTC
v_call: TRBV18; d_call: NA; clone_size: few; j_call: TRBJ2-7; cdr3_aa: CASSLQSPEQYF; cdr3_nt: TGTGCCAGCTCCCTTCAATCCCCCGAGCAGTACTTC
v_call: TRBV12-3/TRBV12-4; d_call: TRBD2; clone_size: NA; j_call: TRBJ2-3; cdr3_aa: CASSPGRRGLAKRTDVQYF; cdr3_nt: TGTGCCAGCAGCCCGGGACGGCGGGGACTAGCAAAAAGAACAGATGTGCAGTATTTT
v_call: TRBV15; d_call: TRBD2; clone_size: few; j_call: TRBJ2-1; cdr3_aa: CATSRDGGLAGAGGQFF; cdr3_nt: TGTGCCACCAGCAGAGATGGTGGGTTAGCGGGTGCCGGCGGGCAGTTCTTC
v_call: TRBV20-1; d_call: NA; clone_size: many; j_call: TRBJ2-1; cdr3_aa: CSASRSYNEQFF; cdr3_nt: TGCAGTGCTTCCCGCTCCTACAATGAGCAGTTCTTC
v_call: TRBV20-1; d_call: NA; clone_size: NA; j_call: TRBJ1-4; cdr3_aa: CSAHRTLGEKLFF; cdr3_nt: TGCAGTGCTCACCGGACACTGGGAGAAAAACTGTTTTTT
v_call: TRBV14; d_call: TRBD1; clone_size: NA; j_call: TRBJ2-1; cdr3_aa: CASSQTTGQRSYNEQFF; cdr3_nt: TGTGCCAGCAGCCAAACTACGGGACAGCGTTCCTACAATGAGCAGTTCTTC
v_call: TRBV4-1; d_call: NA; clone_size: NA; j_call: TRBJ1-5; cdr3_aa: CASSQEGRPNQPQHF; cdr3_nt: TGCGCCAGCAGCCAAGAGGGCCGGCCTAATCAGCCCCAGCATTTT